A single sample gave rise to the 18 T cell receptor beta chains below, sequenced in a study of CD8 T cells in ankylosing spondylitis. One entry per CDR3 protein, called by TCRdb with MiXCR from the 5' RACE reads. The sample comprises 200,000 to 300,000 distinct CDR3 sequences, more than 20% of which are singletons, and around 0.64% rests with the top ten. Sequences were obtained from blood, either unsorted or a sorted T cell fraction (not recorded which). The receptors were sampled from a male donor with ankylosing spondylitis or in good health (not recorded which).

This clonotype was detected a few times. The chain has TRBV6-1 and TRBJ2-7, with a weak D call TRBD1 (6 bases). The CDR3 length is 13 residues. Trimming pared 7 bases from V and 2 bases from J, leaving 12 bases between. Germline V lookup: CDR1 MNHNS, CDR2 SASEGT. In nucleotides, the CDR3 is TGTGCCAGCATGGCGGACAGCACCTACGAGCAGTACTTC. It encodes CASMADSTYEQYF.

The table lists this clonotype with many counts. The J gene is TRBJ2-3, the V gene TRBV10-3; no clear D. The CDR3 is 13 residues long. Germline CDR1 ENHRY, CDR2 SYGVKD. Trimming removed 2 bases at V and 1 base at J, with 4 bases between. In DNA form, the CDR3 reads TGTGCCATCAGTGAGACAGGCACAGATACGCAGTATTTT. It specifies CAISETGTDTQYF.

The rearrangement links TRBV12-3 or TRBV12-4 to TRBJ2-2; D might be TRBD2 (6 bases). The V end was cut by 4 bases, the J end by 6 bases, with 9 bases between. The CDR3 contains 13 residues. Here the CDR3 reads CASSSSVSGELFF. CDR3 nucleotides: TGTGCCAGCAGTTCTAGCGTTTCCGGGGAGCTGTTTTTT.

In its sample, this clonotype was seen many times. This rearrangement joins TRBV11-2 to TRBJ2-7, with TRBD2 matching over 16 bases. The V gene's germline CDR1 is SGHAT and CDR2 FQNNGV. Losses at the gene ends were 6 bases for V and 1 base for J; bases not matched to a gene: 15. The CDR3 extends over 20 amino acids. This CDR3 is CASRNSGTSGGGPISYEQYF. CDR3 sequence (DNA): TGTGCCAGCAGAAACTCCGGGACTAGCGGGGGGGGCCCGATTTCCTACGAGCAGTACTTC. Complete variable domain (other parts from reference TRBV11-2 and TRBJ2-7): EAGVAQSPRYKIIEKRQSVAFWCNPISGHATLYWYQQILGQGPKLLIQFQNNGVVDDSQLPKDRFSAERLKGVDSTLKIQPAKLEDSAVYLCASRNSGTSGGGPISYEQYFGPGTRLTVT.

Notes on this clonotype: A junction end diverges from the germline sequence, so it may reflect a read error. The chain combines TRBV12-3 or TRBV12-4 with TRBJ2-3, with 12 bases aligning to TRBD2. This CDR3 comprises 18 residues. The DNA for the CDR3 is TGTGCCAGCAGTCTAGCGGGGGGGCAAGTCAGGCCGCCAGATACGCAGTATTTT. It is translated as CASSLAGGQVRPPDTQYF.

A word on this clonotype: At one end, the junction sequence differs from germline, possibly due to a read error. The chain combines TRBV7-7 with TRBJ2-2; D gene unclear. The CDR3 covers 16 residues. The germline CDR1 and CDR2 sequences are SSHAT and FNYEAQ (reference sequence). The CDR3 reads CASSLIFRTNTGELFF. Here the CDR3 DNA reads TGTGCTAGCAGCTTAATTTTCAGAACCAACACCGGGGAGCTGTTTTTT.

Here the CDR3 reads CSARKGPSNYEQYF. The CDR3 nucleotides are TGCAGTGCTAGAAAAGGGCCCTCCAACTACGAGCAGTACTTC. V is TRBV20-1 and J is TRBJ2-7; no firm D call. The CDR3 is 14 residues long. The germline CDR1 and CDR2 sequences are DFQATT and SNEGSKA (reference sequence). Trimming removed 2 bases at V and 3 bases at J, with 14 bases between.

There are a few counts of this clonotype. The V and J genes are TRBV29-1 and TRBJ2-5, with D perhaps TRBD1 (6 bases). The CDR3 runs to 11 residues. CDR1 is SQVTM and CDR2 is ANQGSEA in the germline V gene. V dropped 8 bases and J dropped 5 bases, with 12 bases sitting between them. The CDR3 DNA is TGCAGCTCCCCGAGGGGGGAGACCCAGTACTTC. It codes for CSSPRGETQYF.

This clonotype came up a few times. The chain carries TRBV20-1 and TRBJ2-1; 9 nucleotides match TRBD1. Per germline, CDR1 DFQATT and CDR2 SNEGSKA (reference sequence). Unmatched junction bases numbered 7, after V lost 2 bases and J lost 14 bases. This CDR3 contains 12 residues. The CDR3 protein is CSARYPDRGEFF. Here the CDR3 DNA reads TGCAGTGCTAGATACCCGGACAGGGGCGAGTTCTTC.

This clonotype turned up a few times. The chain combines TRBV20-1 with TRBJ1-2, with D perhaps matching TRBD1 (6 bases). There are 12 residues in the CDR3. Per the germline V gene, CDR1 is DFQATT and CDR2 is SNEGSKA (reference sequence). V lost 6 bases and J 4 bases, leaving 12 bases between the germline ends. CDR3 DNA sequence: TGCAGTGCACGAACAGGGAGCTATGGCTACACCTTC. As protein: CSARTGSYGYTF.

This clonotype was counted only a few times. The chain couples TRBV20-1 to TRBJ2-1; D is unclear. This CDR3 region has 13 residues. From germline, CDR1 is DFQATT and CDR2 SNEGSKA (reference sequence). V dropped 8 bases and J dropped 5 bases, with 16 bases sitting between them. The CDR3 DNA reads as TGCAGTCCCTCTTCGCGGAGAGACAATGAGCAGTTCTTC. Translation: CSPSSRRDNEQFF.

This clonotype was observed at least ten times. CDR3 region: CASSPDRGNIQYF. Written as DNA, the CDR3 is TGCGCCAGCAGCCCTGACAGGGGCAACATTCAGTACTTC. This chain uses TRBV4-1 with TRBJ2-4, with 8 bases matching TRBD1. V lost 4 bases and J lost 7; bases outside the gene matches: 3. Germline CDR1 and CDR2: MGHRA and YSYEKL. The CDR3 has 13 residues.

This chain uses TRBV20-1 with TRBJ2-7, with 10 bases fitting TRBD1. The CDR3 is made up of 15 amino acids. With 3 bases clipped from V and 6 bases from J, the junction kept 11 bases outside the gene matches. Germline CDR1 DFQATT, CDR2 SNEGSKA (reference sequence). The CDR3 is CSASSRDRGLVEQYF. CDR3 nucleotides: TGCAGTGCTAGTTCCCGGGACAGGGGACTAGTCGAGCAGTACTTC.

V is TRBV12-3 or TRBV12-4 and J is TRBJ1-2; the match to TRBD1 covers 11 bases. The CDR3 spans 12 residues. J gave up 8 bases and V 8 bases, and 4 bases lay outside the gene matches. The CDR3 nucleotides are TGTGCCAGCGGACAGGGGGCGGGAGGCTACACCTTC. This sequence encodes CASGQGAGGYTF.

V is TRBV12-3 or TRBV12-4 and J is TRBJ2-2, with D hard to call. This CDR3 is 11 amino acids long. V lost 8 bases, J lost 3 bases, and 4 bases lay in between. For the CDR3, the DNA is TGTGCCAGCCAGTACACCGGGGAGCTGTTTTTT. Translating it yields CASQYTGELFF.

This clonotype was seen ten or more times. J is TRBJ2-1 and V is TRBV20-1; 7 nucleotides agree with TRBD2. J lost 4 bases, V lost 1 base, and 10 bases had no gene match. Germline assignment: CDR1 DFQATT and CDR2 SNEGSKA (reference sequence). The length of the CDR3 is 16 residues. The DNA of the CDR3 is TGCAGTGCTAGAGTTGGGCTAGCGGTGCTGTACAATGAGCAGTTCTTC. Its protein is CSARVGLAVLYNEQFF.

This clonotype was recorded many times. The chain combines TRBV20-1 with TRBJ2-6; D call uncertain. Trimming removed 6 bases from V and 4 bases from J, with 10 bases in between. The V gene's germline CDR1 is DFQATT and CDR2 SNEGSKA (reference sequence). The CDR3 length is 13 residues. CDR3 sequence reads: CSARLPGANVLTF. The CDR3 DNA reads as TGCAGTGCCCGCCTGCCCGGGGCCAACGTCCTGACTTTC.

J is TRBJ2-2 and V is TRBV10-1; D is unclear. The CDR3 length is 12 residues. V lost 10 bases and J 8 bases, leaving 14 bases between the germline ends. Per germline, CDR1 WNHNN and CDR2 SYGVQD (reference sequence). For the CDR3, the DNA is TGCGCCACCCAGAGAAACGCGGGGGAGCTGTTTTTT. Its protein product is CATQRNAGELFF.